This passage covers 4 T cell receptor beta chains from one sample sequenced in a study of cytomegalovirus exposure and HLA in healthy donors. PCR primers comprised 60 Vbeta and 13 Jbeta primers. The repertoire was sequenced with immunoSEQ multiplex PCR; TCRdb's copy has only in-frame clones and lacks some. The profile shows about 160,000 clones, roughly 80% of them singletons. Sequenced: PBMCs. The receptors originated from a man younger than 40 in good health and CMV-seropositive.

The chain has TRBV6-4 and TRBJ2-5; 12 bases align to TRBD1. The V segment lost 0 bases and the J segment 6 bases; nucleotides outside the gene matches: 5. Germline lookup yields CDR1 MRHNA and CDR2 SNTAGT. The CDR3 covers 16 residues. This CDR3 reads CASSDSKGQGAKTQYF. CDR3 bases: TGTGCCAGCAGTGACTCGAAGGGACAGGGGGCGAAGACCCAGTACTTC.

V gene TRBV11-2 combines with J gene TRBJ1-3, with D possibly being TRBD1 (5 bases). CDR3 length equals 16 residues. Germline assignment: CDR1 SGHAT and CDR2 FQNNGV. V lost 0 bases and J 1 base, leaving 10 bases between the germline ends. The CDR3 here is CASSLDLAGSGNTIYF. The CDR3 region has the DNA TGTGCCAGCAGCTTAGATCTGGCAGGGTCTGGAAACACCATATATTTT.

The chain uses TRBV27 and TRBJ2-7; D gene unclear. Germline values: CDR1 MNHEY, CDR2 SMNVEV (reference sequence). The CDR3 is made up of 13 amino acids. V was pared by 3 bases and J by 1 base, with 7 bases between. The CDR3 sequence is CASSLSESYEQYF. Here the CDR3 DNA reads TGTGCCAGCAGTTTGTCAGAATCCTACGAGCAGTACTTC.

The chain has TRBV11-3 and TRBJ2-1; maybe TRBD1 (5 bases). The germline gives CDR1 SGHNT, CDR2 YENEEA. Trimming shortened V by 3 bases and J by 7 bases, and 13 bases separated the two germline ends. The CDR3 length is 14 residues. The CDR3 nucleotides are TGTGCCAGCAGCTTTCAGGGCCAGACTAATGAGCAGTTCTTC. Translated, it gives CASSFQGQTNEQFF.